Listed below are T cell receptor beta chains from one sample, sequenced in a study of CD8+ T cells in alopecia areata. Assay used: immunoSEQ multiplex PCR; TCRdb lists only in-frame clones, some missing. Counted here are around 160,000 clones, 80% to 90% occurring once; the ten biggest clones make up roughly 16%. The specimen comprised CD8+ T cells sorted from blood, sampled at week 0. These TCRs come from a human donor with alopecia areata. CDR3s leave out the opening cysteine and the closing phenylalanine or tryptophan. D genes are given only for firm matches.

V: TRBV27
D: NA
J: TRBJ1-1
CDR3: ASSFSGNTEAF

V: TRBV5-4
D: NA
J: TRBJ2-1
CDR3: ASSSSSIIGEQF

V: TRBV11-2
D: TRBD1
J: TRBJ2-7
CDR3: ASSFGTAFYEQY

V: TRBV9
D: TRBD1
J: TRBJ1-2
CDR3: ADQRGGQKLNYGYT

V: TRBV4-1
D: TRBD1
J: TRBJ2-1
CDR3: ASSPQGLGNNEQF

V: TRBV30
D: NA
J: TRBJ1-3
CDR3: AWSVGGPNTIY

V: TRBV29-1
D: NA
J: TRBJ2-2
CDR3: SVEKNTGELF

V: TRBV19
D: NA
J: TRBJ2-7
CDR3: ASSLNNYEQY

V: TRBV27
D: NA
J: TRBJ1-5
CDR3: ASSLAGSDQPQH

V: TRBV2
D: NA
J: TRBJ2-5
CDR3: ASRPRLEETQY

V: TRBV27
D: TRBD1
J: TRBJ2-7
CDR3: ASSSRGGGEQY

V: TRBV29-1
D: NA
J: TRBJ2-3
CDR3: SVEGETTGADTQY

V: TRBV7-9
D: NA
J: TRBJ2-3
CDR3: ASSSDQGTDTQY

V: TRBV11-2
D: TRBD2
J: TRBJ2-7
CDR3: ASSLVTSGVAYEQY

V: TRBV9
D: NA
J: TRBJ1-3
CDR3: ASSPAEGLGNTIY

V: TRBV5-4
D: TRBD1
J: TRBJ2-1
CDR3: ASSLVNRGLLRDNEQF

V: TRBV11-2
D: NA
J: TRBJ2-4
CDR3: ASSPLQDIMGVNIQY

V: TRBV9
D: NA
J: TRBJ1-1
CDR3: ASSVGGPNTEAF

V: TRBV27
D: NA
J: TRBJ2-7
CDR3: ASSLSRSSEQY

V: TRBV11-2
D: NA
J: TRBJ2-1
CDR3: ASSLFGGQGRYNEQF

V: TRBV11-2
D: NA
J: TRBJ1-1
CDR3: ASSRGRARSHNTEAF